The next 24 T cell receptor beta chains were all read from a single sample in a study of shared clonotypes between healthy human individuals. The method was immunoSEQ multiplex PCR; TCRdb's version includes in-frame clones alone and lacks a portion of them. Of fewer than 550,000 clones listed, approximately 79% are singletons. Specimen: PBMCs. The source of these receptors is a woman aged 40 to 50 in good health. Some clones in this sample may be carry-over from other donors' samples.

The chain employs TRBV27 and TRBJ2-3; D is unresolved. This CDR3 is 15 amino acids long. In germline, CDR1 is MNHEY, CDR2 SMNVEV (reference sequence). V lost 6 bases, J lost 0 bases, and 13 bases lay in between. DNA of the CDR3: TGTGCCAGCAGCCTCCTGCGGTATAGCACAGATACGCAGTATTTT. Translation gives CASSLLRYSTDTQYF.

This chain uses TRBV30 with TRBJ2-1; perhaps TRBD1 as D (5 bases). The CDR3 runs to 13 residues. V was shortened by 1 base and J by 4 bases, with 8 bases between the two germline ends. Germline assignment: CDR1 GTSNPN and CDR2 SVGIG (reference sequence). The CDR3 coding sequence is TGTGCCTGGAGTGCGAGACAGTACAATGAGCAGTTCTTC. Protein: CAWSARQYNEQFF.

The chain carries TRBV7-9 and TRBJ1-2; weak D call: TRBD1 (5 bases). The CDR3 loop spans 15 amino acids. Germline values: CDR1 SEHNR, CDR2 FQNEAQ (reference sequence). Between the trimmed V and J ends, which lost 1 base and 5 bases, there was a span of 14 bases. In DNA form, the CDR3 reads TGTGCCAGCAGCTTAGATCGGGGAAAGGGGTATGGCTACACCTTC. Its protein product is CASSLDRGKGYGYTF.

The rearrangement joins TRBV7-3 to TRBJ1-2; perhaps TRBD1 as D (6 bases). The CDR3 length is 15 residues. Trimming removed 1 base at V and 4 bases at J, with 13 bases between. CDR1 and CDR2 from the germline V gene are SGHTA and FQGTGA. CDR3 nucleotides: TGTGCCAGCAGCTTAAGAGGGGGGCGCAGCTATGGCTACACCTTC. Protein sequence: CASSLRGGRSYGYTF.

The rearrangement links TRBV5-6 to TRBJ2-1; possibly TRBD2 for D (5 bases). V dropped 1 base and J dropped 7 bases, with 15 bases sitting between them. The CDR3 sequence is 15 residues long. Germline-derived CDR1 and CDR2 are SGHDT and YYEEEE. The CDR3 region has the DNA TGTGCCAGCAGCTTGTTGGTTCTAGCTAGGAATGAGCAGTTCTTC. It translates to CASSLLVLARNEQFF. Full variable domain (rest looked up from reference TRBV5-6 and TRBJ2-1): DAGVTQSPTHLIKTRGQQVTLRCSPKSGHDTVSWYQQALGQGPQFIFQYYEEEERQRGNFPDRFSGHQFPNYSSELNVNALLLGDSALYLCASSLLVLARNEQFFGPGTRLTVL.

The CDR3 DNA reads as TGTGCCAGCACAAGACTAGCGGGAGGAACCTACGAGCAGTACTTC. Protein sequence: CASTRLAGGTYEQYF. The chain combines TRBV6-1 with TRBJ2-5, with 13 bases aligning to TRBD2. The J call may be in error: the DNA end matches TRBJ2-7 better. The V gene's germline CDR1 is MNHNS and CDR2 SASEGT. The CDR3 sequence is 15 residues long.

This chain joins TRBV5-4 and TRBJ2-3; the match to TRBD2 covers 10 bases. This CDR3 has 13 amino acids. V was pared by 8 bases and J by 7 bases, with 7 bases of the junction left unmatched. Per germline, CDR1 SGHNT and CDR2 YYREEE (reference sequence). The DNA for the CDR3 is TGTGCCAGTAAGCGGGAGGGCCGATATACGCAGTATTTT. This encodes CASKREGRYTQYF.

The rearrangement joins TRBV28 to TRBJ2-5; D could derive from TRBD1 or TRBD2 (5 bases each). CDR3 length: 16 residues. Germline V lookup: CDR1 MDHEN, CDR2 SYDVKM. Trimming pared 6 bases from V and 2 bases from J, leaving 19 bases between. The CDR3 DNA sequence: TGTGCCAGCAGCCCGATCGGGGCGGGCCCACAAGAGACCCAGTACTTC. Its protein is CASSPIGAGPQETQYF. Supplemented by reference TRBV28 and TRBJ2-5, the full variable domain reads DVKVTQSSRYLVKRTGEKVFLECVQDMDHENMFWYRQDPGLGLRLIYFSYDVKMKEKGDIPEGYSVSREKKERFSLILESASTNQTSMYLCASSPIGAGPQETQYFGPGTRLLVL.

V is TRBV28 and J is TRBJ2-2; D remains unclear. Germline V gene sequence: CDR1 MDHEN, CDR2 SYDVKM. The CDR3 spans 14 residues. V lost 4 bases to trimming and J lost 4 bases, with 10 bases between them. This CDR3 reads CASSSPQITGELFF. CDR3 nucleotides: TGTGCCAGCAGTTCCCCCCAGATCACCGGGGAGCTGTTTTTT.

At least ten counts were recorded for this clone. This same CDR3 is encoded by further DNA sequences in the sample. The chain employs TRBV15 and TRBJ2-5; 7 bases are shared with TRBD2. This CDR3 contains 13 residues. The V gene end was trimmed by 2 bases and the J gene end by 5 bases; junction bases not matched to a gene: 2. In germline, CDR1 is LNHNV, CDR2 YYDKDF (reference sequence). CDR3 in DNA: TGTGCCACCAGCAGACAGGGAGGGGAGACCCAGTACTTC. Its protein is CATSRQGGETQYF.

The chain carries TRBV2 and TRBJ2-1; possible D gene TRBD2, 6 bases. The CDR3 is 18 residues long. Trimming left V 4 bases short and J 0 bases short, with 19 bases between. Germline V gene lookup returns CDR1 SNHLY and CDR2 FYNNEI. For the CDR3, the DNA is TGTGCCAGCAGTGTCCTGGACCCATTCGGGAGCTCCTACAATGAGCAGTTCTTC. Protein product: CASSVLDPFGSSYNEQFF.

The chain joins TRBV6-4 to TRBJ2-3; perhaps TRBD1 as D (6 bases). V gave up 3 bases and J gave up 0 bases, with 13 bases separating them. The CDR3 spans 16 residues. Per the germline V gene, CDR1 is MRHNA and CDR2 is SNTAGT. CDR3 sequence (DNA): TGTGCCAGCAGTGAAGGTGGACAGCGGAGCACAGATACGCAGTATTTT. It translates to CASSEGGQRSTDTQYF.

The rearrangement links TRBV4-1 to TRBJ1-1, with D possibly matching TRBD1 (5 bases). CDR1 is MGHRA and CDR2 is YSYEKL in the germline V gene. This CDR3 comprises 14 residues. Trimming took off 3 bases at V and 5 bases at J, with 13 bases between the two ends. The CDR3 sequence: CASSQGGGVTEAFF. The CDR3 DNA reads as TGCGCCAGCAGCCAGGGGGGGGGTGTTACTGAAGCTTTCTTT.

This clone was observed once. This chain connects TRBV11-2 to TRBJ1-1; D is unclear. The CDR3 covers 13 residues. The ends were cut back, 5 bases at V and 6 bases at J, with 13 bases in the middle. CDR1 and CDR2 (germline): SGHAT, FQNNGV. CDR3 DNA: TGTGCCAGCAGCCGGGCCCGGGTTGCTGAAGCTTTCTTT. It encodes CASSRARVAEAFF.

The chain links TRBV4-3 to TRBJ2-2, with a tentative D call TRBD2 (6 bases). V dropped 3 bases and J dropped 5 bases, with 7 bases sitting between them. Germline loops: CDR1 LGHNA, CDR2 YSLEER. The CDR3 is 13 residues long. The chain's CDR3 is CASSHRGTGELFF. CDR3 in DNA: TGCGCCAGCAGCCACCGGGGGACCGGGGAGCTGTTTTTT.

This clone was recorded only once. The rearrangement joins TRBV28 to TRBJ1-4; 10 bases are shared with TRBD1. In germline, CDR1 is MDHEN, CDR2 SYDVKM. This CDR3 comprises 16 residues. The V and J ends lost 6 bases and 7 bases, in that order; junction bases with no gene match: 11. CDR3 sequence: CASRGTGVARGEKLFF. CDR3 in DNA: TGTGCCAGCAGGGGGACAGGGGTGGCCCGCGGTGAAAAACTGTTTTTT.

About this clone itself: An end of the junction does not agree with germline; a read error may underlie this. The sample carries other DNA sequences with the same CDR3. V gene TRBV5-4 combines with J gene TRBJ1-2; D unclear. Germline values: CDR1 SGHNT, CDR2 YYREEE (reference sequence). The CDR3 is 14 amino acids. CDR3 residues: CASSFSNVLYGYTF. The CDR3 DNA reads TGCGCCAGCAGCTTTTCCAATGTTTTGTATGGCTACACCTTC.

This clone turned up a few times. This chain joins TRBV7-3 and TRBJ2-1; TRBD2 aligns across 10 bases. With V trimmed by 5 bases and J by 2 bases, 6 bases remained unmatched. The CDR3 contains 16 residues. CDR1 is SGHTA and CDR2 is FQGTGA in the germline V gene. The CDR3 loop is CASSPWTSGAYNEQFF. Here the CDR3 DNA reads TGTGCCAGCAGCCCTTGGACTAGCGGAGCCTACAATGAGCAGTTCTTC.

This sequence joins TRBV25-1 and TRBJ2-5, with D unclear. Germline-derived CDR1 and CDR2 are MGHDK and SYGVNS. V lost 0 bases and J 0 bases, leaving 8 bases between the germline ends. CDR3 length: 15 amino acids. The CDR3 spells CASSEYGRNQETQYF. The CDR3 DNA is TGTGCCAGCAGTGAATATGGACGGAACCAAGAGACCCAGTACTTC.

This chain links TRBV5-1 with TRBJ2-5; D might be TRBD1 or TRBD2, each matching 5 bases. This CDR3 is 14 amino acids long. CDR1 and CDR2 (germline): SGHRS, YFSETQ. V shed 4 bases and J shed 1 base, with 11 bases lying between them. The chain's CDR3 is CASSTGRIQETQYF. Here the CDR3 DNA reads TGCGCCAGCAGCACGGGACGGATCCAAGAGACCCAGTACTTC.

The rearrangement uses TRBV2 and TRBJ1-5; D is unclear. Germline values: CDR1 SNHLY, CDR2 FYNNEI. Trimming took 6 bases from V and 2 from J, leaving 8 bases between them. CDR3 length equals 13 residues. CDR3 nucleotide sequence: TGTGCCAGCAGGGGTGAGGGCAATCAGCCCCAGCATTTT. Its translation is CASRGEGNQPQHF. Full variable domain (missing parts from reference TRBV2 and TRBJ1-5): EPEVTQTPSHQVTQMGQEVILRCVPISNHLYFYWYRQILGQKVEFLVSFYNNEISEKSEIFDDQFSVERPDGSNFTLKIRSTKLEDSAMYFCASRGEGNQPQHFGDGTRLSIL.

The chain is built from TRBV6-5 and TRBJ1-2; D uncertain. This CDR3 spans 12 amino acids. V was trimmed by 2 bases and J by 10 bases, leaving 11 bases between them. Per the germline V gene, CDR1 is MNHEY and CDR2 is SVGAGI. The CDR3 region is CASSYVAGPYTF. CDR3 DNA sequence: TGTGCCAGCAGTTACGTGGCGGGCCCCTACACCTTC.

CDR3: CASSELAGVVDTQYF. The CDR3 bases are TGTGCCAGCAGTGAACTAGCGGGAGTAGTAGATACGCAGTATTTT. The chain has TRBV2 and TRBJ2-3, with TRBD2 matching over 10 bases. Germline V lookup: CDR1 SNHLY, CDR2 FYNNEI. V was pared by 2 bases and J by 5 bases, with 4 bases of the junction left unmatched. The CDR3 spans 15 residues.

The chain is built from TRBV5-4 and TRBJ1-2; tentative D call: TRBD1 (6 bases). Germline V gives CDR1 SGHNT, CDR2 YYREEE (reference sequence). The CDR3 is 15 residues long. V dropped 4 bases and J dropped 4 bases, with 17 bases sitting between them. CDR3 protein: CASSPAGQQGYGYTF. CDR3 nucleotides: TGTGCCAGCAGCCCCGCCGGACAGCAGGGCTATGGCTACACCTTC.